The TCR beta chain under discussion was sequenced for a study of cytomegalovirus exposure and HLA in healthy donors. Trimming cost V 4 bases and J 4 bases; bases outside gene matches: 7. The CDR3 contains 15 residues. Germline values: CDR1 LNHDA, CDR2 SQIVND (reference sequence). To note about this clone: Its antigen remains unknown.

Study-wide findings and caveats: An analysis that came later showed most CMV-associated TCR beta chains appearing HLA-restricted.

Primers for the PCR totalled 60 Vbeta and 13 Jbeta. In the original workflow: A later analysis counted approximately 80 million unique TCR beta chains, some 12 million shared. Libraries were prepared by immunoSEQ multiplex PCR; TCRdb keeps only in-frame clonotypes and omits some of them. That table gives V, J and clone size, and the DNA gave D and trimming. Among some 90,000 clones listed, about 81% were seen once. The TCR sequence derives from a man aged 35-49 years in good health and CMV-seronegative. Sequenced input: PBMCs. The chain recombines TRBV19 with TRBJ2-5, with 9 bases that match TRBD2. In nucleotides, the CDR3 is TGTGCCAGTAGTAGCGGGGGGGCCCGGCGAGAGACCCAGTACTTC. This gives the protein CASSSGGARRETQYF.